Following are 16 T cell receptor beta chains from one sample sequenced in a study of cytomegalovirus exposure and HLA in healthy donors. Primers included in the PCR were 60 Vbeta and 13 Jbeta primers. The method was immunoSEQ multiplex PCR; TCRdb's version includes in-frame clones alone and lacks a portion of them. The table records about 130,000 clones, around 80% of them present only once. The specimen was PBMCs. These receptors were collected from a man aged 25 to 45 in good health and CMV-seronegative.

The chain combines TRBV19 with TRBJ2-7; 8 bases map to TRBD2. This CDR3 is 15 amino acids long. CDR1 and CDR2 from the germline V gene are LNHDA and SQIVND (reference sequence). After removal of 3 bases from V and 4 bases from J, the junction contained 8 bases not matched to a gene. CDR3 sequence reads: CASSILPGLEYEQYF. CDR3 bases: TGTGCCAGTAGTATCTTACCGGGACTAGAGTACGAGCAGTACTTC.

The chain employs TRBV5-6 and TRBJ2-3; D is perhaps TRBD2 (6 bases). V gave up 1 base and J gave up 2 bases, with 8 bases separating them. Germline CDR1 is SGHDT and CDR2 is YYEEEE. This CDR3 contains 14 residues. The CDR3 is CASSLRGTTDTQYF. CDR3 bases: TGTGCCAGCAGCTTGCGGGGGACCACAGATACGCAGTATTTT.

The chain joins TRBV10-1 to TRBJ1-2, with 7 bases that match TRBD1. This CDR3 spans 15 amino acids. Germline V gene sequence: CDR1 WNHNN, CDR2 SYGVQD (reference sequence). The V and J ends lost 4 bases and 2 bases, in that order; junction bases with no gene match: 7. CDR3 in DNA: TGCGCCAGCAGTGTTTCAGGGGGGAAGAACTATGGCTACACCTTC. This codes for CASSVSGGKNYGYTF.

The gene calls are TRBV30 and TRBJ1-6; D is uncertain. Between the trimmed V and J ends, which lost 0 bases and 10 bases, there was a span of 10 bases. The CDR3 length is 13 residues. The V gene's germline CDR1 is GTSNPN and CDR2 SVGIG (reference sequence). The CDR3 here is CAWSVLWLSPLHF. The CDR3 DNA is TGTGCCTGGAGTGTACTCTGGTTGTCACCCCTCCACTTT.

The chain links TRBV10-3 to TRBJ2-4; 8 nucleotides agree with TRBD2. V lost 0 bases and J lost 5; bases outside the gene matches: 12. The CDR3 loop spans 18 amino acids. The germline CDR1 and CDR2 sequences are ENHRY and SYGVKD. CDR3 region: CAISESHAISGSQNIQYF. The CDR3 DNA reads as TGTGCCATCAGTGAGTCACACGCAATCAGCGGGAGCCAAAACATTCAGTACTTC.

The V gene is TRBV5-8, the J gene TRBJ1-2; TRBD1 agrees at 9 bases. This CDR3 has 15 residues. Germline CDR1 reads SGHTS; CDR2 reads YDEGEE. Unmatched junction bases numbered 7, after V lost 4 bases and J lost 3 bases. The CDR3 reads CASSGQGYPDYGYTF. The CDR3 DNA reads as TGTGCCAGCAGCGGACAGGGGTACCCCGACTATGGCTACACCTTC.

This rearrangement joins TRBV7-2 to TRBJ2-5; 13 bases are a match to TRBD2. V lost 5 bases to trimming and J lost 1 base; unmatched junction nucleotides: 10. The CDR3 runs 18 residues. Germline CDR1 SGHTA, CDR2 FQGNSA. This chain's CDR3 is CASSRSLAGGIGQETQYF. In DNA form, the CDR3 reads TGTGCCAGCAGCCGCTCACTAGCGGGAGGGATTGGCCAAGAGACCCAGTACTTC.

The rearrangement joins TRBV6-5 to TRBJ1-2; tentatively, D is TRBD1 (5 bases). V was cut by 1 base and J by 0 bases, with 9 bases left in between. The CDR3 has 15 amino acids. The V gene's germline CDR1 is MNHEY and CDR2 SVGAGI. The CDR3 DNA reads TGTGCCAGCAGTTACTGGGGGGTGGCTAACTATGGCTACACCTTC. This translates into CASSYWGVANYGYTF.

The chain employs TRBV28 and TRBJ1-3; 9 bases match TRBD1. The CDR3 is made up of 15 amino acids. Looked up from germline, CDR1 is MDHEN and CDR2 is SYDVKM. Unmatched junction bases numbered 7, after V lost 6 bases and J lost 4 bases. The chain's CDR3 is CASSPGQGRGNTIYF. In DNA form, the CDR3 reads TGTGCCAGCAGCCCGGGACAGGGAAGAGGAAACACCATATATTTT. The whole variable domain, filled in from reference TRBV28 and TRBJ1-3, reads DVKVTQSSRYLVKRTGEKVFLECVQDMDHENMFWYRQDPGLGLRLIYFSYDVKMKEKGDIPEGYSVSREKKERFSLILESASTNQTSMYLCASSPGQGRGNTIYFGEGSWLTVV.

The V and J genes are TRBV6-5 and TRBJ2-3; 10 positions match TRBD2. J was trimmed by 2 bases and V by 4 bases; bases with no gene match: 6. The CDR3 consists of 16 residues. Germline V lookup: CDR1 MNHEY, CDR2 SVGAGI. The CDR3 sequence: CASSSRTSGVTDTQYF. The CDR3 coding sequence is TGTGCCAGCAGTTCCCGGACTAGCGGAGTCACAGATACGCAGTATTTT.

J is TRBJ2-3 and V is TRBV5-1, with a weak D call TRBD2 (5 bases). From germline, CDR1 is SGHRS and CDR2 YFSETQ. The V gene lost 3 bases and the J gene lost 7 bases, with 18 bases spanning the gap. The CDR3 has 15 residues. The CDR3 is CASSSQGLGANTQYF. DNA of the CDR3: TGCGCCAGCAGCTCACAAGGACTGGGCGCAAATACGCAGTATTTT.

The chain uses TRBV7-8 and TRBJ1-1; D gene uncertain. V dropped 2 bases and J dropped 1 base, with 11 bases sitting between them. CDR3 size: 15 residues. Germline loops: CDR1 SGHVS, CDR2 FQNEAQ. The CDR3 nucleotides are TGTGCCAGCAGCTTAATCTATGGGAGGAACACTGAAGCTTTCTTT. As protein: CASSLIYGRNTEAFF.

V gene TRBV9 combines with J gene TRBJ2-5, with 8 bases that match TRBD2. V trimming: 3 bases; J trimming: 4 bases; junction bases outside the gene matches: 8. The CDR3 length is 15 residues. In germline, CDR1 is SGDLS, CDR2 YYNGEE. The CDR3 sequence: CASSGGGGRRETQYF. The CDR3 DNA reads TGTGCCAGCAGCGGGGGGGGCGGGAGGAGAGAGACCCAGTACTTC.

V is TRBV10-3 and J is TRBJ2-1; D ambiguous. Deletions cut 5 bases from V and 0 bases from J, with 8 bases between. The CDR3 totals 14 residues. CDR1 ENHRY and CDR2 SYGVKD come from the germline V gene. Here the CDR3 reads CAISFSSSYNEQFF. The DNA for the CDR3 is TGTGCCATCAGTTTCTCGTCCTCCTACAATGAGCAGTTCTTC.

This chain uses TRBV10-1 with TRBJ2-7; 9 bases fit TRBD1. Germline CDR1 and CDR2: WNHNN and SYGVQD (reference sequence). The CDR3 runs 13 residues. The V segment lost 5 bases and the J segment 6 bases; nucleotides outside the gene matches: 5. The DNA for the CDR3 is TGCGCCAGCAGTTTGGGACAGGGTTCCGAGCAGTACTTC. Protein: CASSLGQGSEQYF.

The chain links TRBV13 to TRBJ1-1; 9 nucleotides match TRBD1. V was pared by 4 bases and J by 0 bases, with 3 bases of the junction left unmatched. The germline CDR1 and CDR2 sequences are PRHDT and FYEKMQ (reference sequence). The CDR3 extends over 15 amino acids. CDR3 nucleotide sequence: TGTGCCAGCAGCTCCAGGGACAGGGTGAACACTGAAGCTTTCTTT. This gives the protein CASSSRDRVNTEAFF.